The sequence of this T cell receptor (beta chain) was determined in a study of human T cells and chemical hapten exposure. About the study: How much TCR each sample yielded varied, mostly because pooled library volumes differed slightly.

It was unfractionated whole blood from which total RNA was extracted. TCRdb ran MiXCR on the 5' RACE reads and lists one entry per CDR3 protein. The sample carries more than 75,000 distinct CDR3 sequences, roughly 15% recorded once. This clonotype appeared a few times. The target antigen is unknown. The J segment lost 4 bases and the V segment lost 5 bases, leaving 5 bases of the junction unmatched. From germline, CDR1 is DFQATT and CDR2 SNEGSKA (reference sequence). The CDR3 contains 13 residues. General observations from the study: Among TCRs, those above 1 in 1000 frequency were unaffected by DPC sensitization.

The chain combines TRBV20-1 with TRBJ1-2, with 9 positions matching TRBD1. This TCR was recovered from a female donor in good health. This chain's CDR3 is CSALQGALYGYTF. CDR3 in DNA: TGCAGTGCTTTACAGGGGGCCCTCTATGGCTACACCTTC.